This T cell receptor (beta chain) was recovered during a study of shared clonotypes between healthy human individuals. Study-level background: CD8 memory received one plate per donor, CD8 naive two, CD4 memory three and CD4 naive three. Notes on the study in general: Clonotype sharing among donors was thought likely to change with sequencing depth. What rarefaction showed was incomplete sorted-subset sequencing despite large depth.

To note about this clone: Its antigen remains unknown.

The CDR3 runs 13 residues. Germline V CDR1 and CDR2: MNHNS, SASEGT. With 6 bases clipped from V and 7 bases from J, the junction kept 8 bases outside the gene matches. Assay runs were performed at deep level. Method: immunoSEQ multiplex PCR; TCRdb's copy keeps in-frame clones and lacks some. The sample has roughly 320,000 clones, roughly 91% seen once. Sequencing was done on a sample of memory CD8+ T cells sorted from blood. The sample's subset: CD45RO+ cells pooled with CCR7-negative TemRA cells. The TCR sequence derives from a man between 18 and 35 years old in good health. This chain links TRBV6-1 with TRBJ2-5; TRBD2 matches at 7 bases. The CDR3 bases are TGTGCCAGCAGCCGGGACTACGGCACGACCCAGTACTTC. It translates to CASSRDYGTTQYF.